These 25 T cell receptor beta chains originate from one sample sequenced in a study of OX40 agonist ivuxolimab in advanced cancers. Sequencing used immunoSEQ multiplex PCR; TCRdb keeps in-frame clones, though not all of them. The sample has 55,000 to 80,000 clones, around nine tenths seen once. The starting material was CD4+ or CD8+ T cells sorted from blood, obtained in a trial of the OX40 agonist ivuxolimab. Source of these receptors: an adult with an advanced solid tumor such as melanoma, head and neck, liver or kidney cancer.

The genes are TRBV28 and TRBJ1-1; the D gene is possibly TRBD1 (5 bases). The V gene lost 6 bases and the J gene lost 11 bases, with 22 bases spanning the gap. CDR3 size: 14 residues. Germline V gives CDR1 MDHEN, CDR2 SYDVKM. Here the CDR3 reads CASSNRGDSSMAFF. CDR3 bases: TGTGCCAGCAGCAACCGGGGGGATTCTTCTATGGCTTTCTTT.

This chain uses TRBV6-5 with TRBJ2-1, with 12 nucleotides matching TRBD2. J was trimmed by 8 bases and V by 10 bases; bases with no gene match: 9. The CDR3 consists of 14 residues. Germline lookup yields CDR1 MNHEY and CDR2 SVGAGI. CDR3 protein: CATATSGSNYEQFF. In nucleotides, the CDR3 is TGTGCCACCGCGACTAGCGGGAGTAACTATGAGCAGTTCTTC.

This clone was observed a single time. This chain connects TRBV6-5 to TRBJ2-7, with D possibly being TRBD1 or TRBD2 (5 bases each). Trimming left V 0 bases short and J 0 bases short, with 9 bases between. Per germline, CDR1 MNHEY and CDR2 SVGAGI. The CDR3 runs to 15 residues. CDR3 region: CASSYSGDPSYEQYF. DNA of the CDR3: TGTGCCAGCAGTTACTCGGGGGACCCCTCCTACGAGCAGTACTTC.

The rearrangement joins TRBV19 to TRBJ2-7; D assignment may be TRBD1 or TRBD2 (6 bases each). The V end lost 1 base, the J end lost 5 bases, and 21 bases lay between the germline ends. CDR3 length: 17 residues. Per the germline V gene, CDR1 is LNHDA and CDR2 is SQIVND (reference sequence). CDR3 region: CASSIGAGDRSLNEQYF. In DNA form, the CDR3 reads TGTGCCAGTAGTATAGGAGCGGGCGACAGGTCCTTGAACGAGCAGTACTTC.

The chain has TRBV5-4 and TRBJ1-4, with 9 bases matching TRBD1. V gave up 6 bases and J gave up 5 bases; unmatched junction bases: 11. Germline CDR1 is SGHNT and CDR2 is YYREEE (reference sequence). The CDR3 length is 16 residues. The CDR3 reads CASMVGTGTGNEKLFF. The CDR3 DNA sequence: TGTGCCAGCATGGTGGGAACCGGGACAGGGAATGAAAAACTGTTTTTT.

This rearrangement joins TRBV18 to TRBJ2-5; no reliable D call. The germline gives CDR1 KGHSH, CDR2 LQKENI. V dropped 3 bases and J dropped 5 bases, with 16 bases sitting between them. CDR3 length equals 15 residues. The CDR3 here is CASSPNSRLGETQYF. Here the CDR3 DNA reads TGTGCCAGCTCACCGAATTCTAGACTCGGCGAGACCCAGTACTTC.

The CDR3 region has the DNA TGTGCCAGTAGTAAATTCCCTTCCCTAACAGATACGCAGTATTTT. This gives the protein CASSKFPSLTDTQYF. V gene TRBV19 combines with J gene TRBJ2-3, with D hard to call. Germline V gives CDR1 LNHDA, CDR2 SQIVND (reference sequence). Trimming cost V 4 bases and J 3 bases, with 14 bases left between them. The CDR3 sequence is 15 residues long.

The chain employs TRBV7-2 and TRBJ2-1, with D maybe TRBD2 (6 bases). The V gene lost 1 base and the J gene lost 4 bases, with 14 bases spanning the gap. The CDR3 length is 16 residues. Germline-derived CDR1 and CDR2 are SGHTA and FQGNSA. The CDR3 spells CASSLVGSGRYNEQFF. CDR3 in DNA: TGTGCCAGCAGCTTAGTCGGGAGCGGGCGGTACAATGAGCAGTTCTTC.

The chain carries TRBV27 and TRBJ2-7; TRBD2 is a possible D gene (6 bases). The CDR3 runs to 15 residues. The V end was cut by 4 bases, the J end by 5 bases, with 18 bases between. Germline values: CDR1 MNHEY, CDR2 SMNVEV (reference sequence). Here the CDR3 DNA reads TGTGCCAGCAGTTGGGGCGCGGGAAATTGGGACGAGCAGTACTTC. Its protein product is CASSWGAGNWDEQYF.

The rearrangement joins TRBV6-6 to TRBJ2-7; D remains ambiguous. Germline V CDR1 and CDR2: MNHNY, SVGAGI (reference sequence). The V end lost 5 bases, the J end lost 6 bases, and 14 bases lay between the germline ends. The CDR3 loop spans 13 amino acids. CDR3 in DNA: TGTGCCAGCAGTCTCCCTCGCCCCTCCGAGCAGTACTTC. This gives the protein CASSLPRPSEQYF.

The chain links TRBV5-4 to TRBJ2-7; 8 nucleotides align to TRBD1. CDR1 is SGHNT and CDR2 is YYREEE in the germline V gene (reference sequence). J was trimmed by 5 bases and V by 2 bases; bases with no gene match: 9. This CDR3 has 15 residues. CDR3 loop: CASSFLDRGPHEQYF. The CDR3 DNA reads as TGTGCCAGCAGCTTCCTTGACAGGGGTCCTCACGAGCAGTACTTC.

The chain couples TRBV19 to TRBJ2-6, with 8 bases identical to TRBD1. J was trimmed by 4 bases and V by 5 bases; bases with no gene match: 7. The CDR3 is 16 amino acids. Per germline, CDR1 LNHDA and CDR2 SQIVND (reference sequence). CDR3 loop: CASSPRQGSGANVLTF. In DNA, the CDR3 is TGTGCCAGTAGTCCCAGACAGGGGTCCGGGGCCAACGTCCTGACTTTC.

The CDR3 sequence: CSAKSNEQFF. The CDR3 DNA reads as TGCAGTGCTAAGTCCAATGAGCAGTTCTTC. The V call is TRBV20-1, the J call TRBJ2-1; D unclear. The V gene lost 4 bases and the J gene lost 6 bases, with 4 bases spanning the gap. There are 10 residues in the CDR3. Germline-derived CDR1 and CDR2 are DFQATT and SNEGSKA (reference sequence).

The rearrangement joins TRBV4-2 to TRBJ2-1; the match to TRBD2 covers 11 bases. Trimming at V came to 5 bases and at J to 4 bases, leaving 10 bases not matched to a gene. The CDR3 is 17 amino acids. Germline V gene sequence: CDR1 LGHNA, CDR2 YNFKEQ. The CDR3 nucleotides are TGTGCCAGCAGCGAAGCCTCGGGACTAGCGGCGTACAATGAGCAGTTCTTC. Protein product: CASSEASGLAAYNEQFF.

V is TRBV7-9 and J is TRBJ2-5; D gene unclear. The germline V and J ends were trimmed by 10 bases and 5 bases, with 11 bases remaining between them. The CDR3 is 11 amino acids. Germline CDR1 reads SEHNR; CDR2 reads FQNEAQ (reference sequence). The CDR3 DNA sequence: TGTGCCATAGAAAATCGGGAGACCCAGTACTTC. It is translated as CAIENRETQYF.

This rearrangement joins TRBV29-1 to TRBJ2-7; no reliable D call. This CDR3 has 11 amino acids. The germline V gene has CDR1 SQVTM and CDR2 ANQGSEA. V lost 2 bases, J lost 3 bases, and 5 bases lay in between. CDR3 sequence: CSVEYGYEQYF. DNA for the CDR3: TGCAGCGTTGAATACGGCTACGAGCAGTACTTC.

The J gene is TRBJ2-6, the V gene TRBV28, with D unclear. CDR1 MDHEN and CDR2 SYDVKM come from the germline V gene. The CDR3 runs 14 residues. V was pared by 3 bases and J by 0 bases, with 3 bases between. The CDR3 DNA reads as TGTGCCAGCAGTTTCAGCTCTGGGGCCAACGTCCTGACTTTC. Translation: CASSFSSGANVLTF.

J is TRBJ1-5 and V is TRBV7-2; 9 nucleotides line up with TRBD1. Germline-derived CDR1 and CDR2 are SGHTA and FQGNSA. Trimming removed 5 bases from V and 6 bases from J; junction bases left unmatched: 8. The CDR3 is made up of 15 amino acids. CDR3 sequence: CASSLGQGMAQPQHF. In DNA, the CDR3 is TGTGCCAGCAGCCTCGGACAGGGGATGGCTCAGCCCCAGCATTTT.

The rearrangement links TRBV18 to TRBJ1-1, with D tentatively TRBD1 (5 bases). This CDR3 is built from 15 residues. V was clipped by 6 bases and J by 0 bases, with 14 bases between them. Germline CDR1 is KGHSH and CDR2 is LQKENI. The CDR3 here is CASSPRGGMNTEAFF. The CDR3 nucleotides read TGTGCCAGCTCTCCCCGCGGGGGAATGAACACTGAAGCTTTCTTT.

The V gene is TRBV15, the J gene TRBJ2-7; 14 bases match TRBD2. After removal of 1 base from V and 3 bases from J, the junction contained 5 bases not matched to a gene. The CDR3 length is 17 residues. Germline lookup yields CDR1 LNHNV and CDR2 YYDKDF (reference sequence). The DNA for the CDR3 is TGTGCCACCAGCAGAGGGGGTGGGACTAGCGGGAGCTACGAGCAGTACTTC. Protein product: CATSRGGGTSGSYEQYF.

The chain is built from TRBV5-6 and TRBJ2-7; 15 positions match TRBD2. V dropped 4 bases and J dropped 2; count of bases not matched to a gene: 10. The CDR3 is 18 amino acids. CDR1 is SGHDT and CDR2 is YYEEEE in the germline V gene. The CDR3 sequence is CASSPKRTSGRDTYEQYF. In DNA form, the CDR3 reads TGTGCCAGCAGCCCTAAACGGACTAGCGGGAGGGATACCTACGAGCAGTACTTC.

The chain employs TRBV15 and TRBJ2-3; TRBD2 is a possible D gene (6 bases). V lost 4 bases and J lost 4, with 15 bases in between. Germline V CDR1 and CDR2: LNHNV, YYDKDF (reference sequence). This CDR3 is 15 amino acids long. For the CDR3, the DNA is TGTGCCACCAGCACGGGACTTTGGGCCCCAGATACGCAGTATTTT. It yields the protein CATSTGLWAPDTQYF.

The J gene is TRBJ1-2, the V gene TRBV7-6; weak D call: TRBD1 (6 bases). V gave up 1 base and J gave up 5 bases, with 14 bases separating them. The CDR3 length is 15 residues. CDR1 is SGHVS and CDR2 is FNYEAQ in the germline V gene. Here the CDR3 DNA reads TGTGCCAGCAGCTTAGGGTCGGGGGGCGCGTATGGCTACACCTTC. Translated: CASSLGSGGAYGYTF.

This chain links TRBV7-8 with TRBJ2-3; a possible D gene is TRBD2 (5 bases). The germline gives CDR1 SGHVS, CDR2 FQNEAQ. V lost 4 bases and J 2 bases, leaving 13 bases between the germline ends. CDR3 length equals 15 residues. CDR3 nucleotide sequence: TGTGCCAGCAGCTCGCAGACTAAGCCCACAGATACGCAGTATTTT. It encodes CASSSQTKPTDTQYF.

The rearrangement links TRBV6-9 to TRBJ2-7; TRBD1 agrees at 8 bases. The germline CDR1 and CDR2 sequences are MNHGY and SVAAGI. The J segment lost 0 bases and the V segment lost 5 bases, leaving 3 bases of the junction unmatched. CDR3 length equals 14 residues. The CDR3 DNA reads as TGTGCCAGCAGTCGGACAGGGAGCTCCTACGAGCAGTACTTC. Protein: CASSRTGSSYEQYF.